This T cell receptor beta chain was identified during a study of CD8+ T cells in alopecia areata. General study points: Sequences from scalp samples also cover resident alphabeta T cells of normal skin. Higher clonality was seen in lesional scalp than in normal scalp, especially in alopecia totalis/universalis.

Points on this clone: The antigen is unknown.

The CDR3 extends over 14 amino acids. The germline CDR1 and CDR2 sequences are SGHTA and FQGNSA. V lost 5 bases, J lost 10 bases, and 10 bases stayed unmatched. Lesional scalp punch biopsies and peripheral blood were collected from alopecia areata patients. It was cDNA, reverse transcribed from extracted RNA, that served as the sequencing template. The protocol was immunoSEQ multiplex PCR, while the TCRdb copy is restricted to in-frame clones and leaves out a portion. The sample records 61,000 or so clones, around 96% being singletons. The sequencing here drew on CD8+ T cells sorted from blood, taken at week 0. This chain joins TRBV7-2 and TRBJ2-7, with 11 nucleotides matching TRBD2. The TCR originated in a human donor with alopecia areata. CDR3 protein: CASSPETSGDEQYF. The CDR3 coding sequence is TGTGCCAGCAGCCCAGAGACTAGCGGGGATGAACAGTACTTC.